A selection of T cell receptor beta chains follows, all from one sample in a study of blood T cells in healthy people across ages. TCRdb reprocessed the 5' RACE reads via MiXCR and lists one record per CDR3 protein. The sample holds 700,000 to 900,000 distinct CDR3 sequences, 53% seen once. Sequencing was performed on blood. These receptor sequences come from a man older than 75 in good health. The CDR3 runs from the conserved cysteine through the conserved F or W. The D gene is left open where the match is weak. Clone size is not always given. Where it is, it says once, few, many or a class for expanded clones.

clone size,V gene,D gene,J gene,CDR3 DNA,CDR3 protein
few,TRBV7-2,NA,TRBJ1-4,TGTGCCAGCAGCTTAGTTGGTGGTTTGGGTGAAAAACTGTTTTTT,CASSLVGGLGEKLFF
NA,TRBV21-1,NA,TRBJ2-2,TGTGCCAGCAGCAACAGAGGGTCTGGGTCGGAATCCGGGGAGCTGTTTTTT,CASSNRGSGSESGELFF
NA,TRBV29-1,TRBD1,TRBJ2-6,TGCAGCGTTGGGACAGGTGCCTGGGCCAACGTCCTGACTTTC,CSVGTGAWANVLTF
few,TRBV6-2/TRBV6-3,NA,TRBJ2-5,TGTGCCAGCAGTTACTTAAGATTATACCAAGAGACCCAGTACTTC,CASSYLRLYQETQYF
few,TRBV28,TRBD1,TRBJ1-5,TGTGCCACCATAACAGGGGGTAGCAATCAGCCCCAGCATTTT,CATITGGSNQPQHF
NA,TRBV11-1,TRBD1,TRBJ2-7,TGTGCCAGCAGCCGAAGACAGGGGGAACTCAATGAGCAGTACTTC,CASSRRQGELNEQYF
few,TRBV9,TRBD2,TRBJ2-7,TGTGCCAGCAGCGTGGGACTAGCGGACGCCACCTACGAGCAGTACTTC,CASSVGLADATYEQYF
NA,TRBV7-3,NA,TRBJ1-6,TGTGCCAGCAGCTCCCAAGCCTACCAGGGTGGGAATTCACCCCTCCACTTT,CASSSQAYQGGNSPLHF
NA,TRBV6-4,NA,TRBJ1-4,TGTGCCAGCAGCCCTGGGGAGGGAGGAGAAAAACTGTTTTTT,CASSPGEGGEKLFF
NA,TRBV29-1,NA,TRBJ1-4,TGCAGCGTTGAGGGGGGGGATGAAAAACTGTTTTTT,CSVEGGDEKLFF
NA,TRBV3-1,TRBD2,TRBJ2-1,TGTGCCAGCAGCCAAGCCCGACTAGCGGGAGGGTACAATGAGCAGTTCTTC,CASSQARLAGGYNEQFF
NA,TRBV24-1,NA,TRBJ2-5,TGTGCCACCAGTGATCCGCGGCCTTCGATTGGGGGCAATGAGCAGTACTTC,CATSDPRPSIGGNEQYF
NA,TRBV5-6,NA,TRBJ2-2,TGTGCCAGCAGCTTGGACATCGCGAACACCGGGGAGCTGTTTTTT,CASSLDIANTGELFF
few,TRBV20-1,NA,TRBJ2-7,TGCAGTGCTAGAGATCAGGCCGTCTCCTACGAGCAGTACTTC,CSARDQAVSYEQYF
NA,TRBV5-1,NA,TRBJ2-7,TGCGCCAGCAGCCGAGAGGGGTACTCCTACGAGCAGTACTTC,CASSREGYSYEQYF
few,TRBV18,TRBD2,TRBJ2-5,TGTGCCAGCTCACCACCGAGCGGGGGAGGGCAAGAGACCCAGTACTTC,CASSPPSGGGQETQYF
NA,TRBV6-5,NA,TRBJ1-1,TGTGCCTCGCGGGCTCCCGAGGGGAGCACTGAAGCTTTCTTT,CASRAPEGSTEAFF
NA,TRBV12-3/TRBV12-4,NA,TRBJ2-1,TGTGCCAGCAGCTTAGTAGCCGACCATGAGCAGTTCTTC,CASSLVADHEQFF
NA,TRBV10-3,TRBD1,TRBJ1-2,TGTGCCATCAGCTTCACAGGGGGCGATGGCTACACCTTC,CAISFTGGDGYTF
NA,TRBV5-1,NA,TRBJ2-1,TGCGCCAGCAGCCGGGACGACCACAAGAACAATGAGCAGTTCTTC,CASSRDDHKNNEQFF
NA,TRBV5-1,NA,TRBJ2-1,TGCGCCAGCAGCTTGGTTAGGGGCCACAATGAGCAGTTCTTC,CASSLVRGHNEQFF
NA,TRBV6-5,NA,TRBJ1-1,TGTGCCAGCAGTCCCCACGGGACCGAGGGCGCTGAAGCTTTCTTT,CASSPHGTEGAEAFF
NA,TRBV5-1,TRBD1,TRBJ2-5,TGCGCCGCAAGGGACAGCCCTCAAGGGACCCAGTACTTC,CAARDSPQGTQYF